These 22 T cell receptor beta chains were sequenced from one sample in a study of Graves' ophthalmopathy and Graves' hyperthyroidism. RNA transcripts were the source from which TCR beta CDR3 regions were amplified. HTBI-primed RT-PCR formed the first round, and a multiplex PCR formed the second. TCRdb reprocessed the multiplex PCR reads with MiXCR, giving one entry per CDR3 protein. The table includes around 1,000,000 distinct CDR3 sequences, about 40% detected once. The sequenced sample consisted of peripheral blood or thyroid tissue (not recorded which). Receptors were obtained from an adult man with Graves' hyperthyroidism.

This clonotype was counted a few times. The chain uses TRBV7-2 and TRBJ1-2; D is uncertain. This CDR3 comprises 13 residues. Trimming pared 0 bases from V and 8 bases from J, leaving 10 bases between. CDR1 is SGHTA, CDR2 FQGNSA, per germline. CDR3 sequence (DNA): TGTGCCAGCAGCTTAGCTTGGGGAGGCGGCTACACCTTC. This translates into CASSLAWGGGYTF.

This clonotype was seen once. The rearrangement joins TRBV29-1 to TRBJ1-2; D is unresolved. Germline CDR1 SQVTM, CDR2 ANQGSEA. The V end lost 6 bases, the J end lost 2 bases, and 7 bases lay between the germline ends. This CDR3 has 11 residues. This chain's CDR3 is CSVSDNYGYTF. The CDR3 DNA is TGCAGCGTGAGCGACAACTATGGCTACACCTTC. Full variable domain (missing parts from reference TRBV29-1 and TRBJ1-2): SAVISQKPSRDICQRGTSLTIQCQVDSQVTMMFWYRQQPGQSLTLIATANQGSEATYESGFVIDKFPISRPNLTFSTLTVSNMSPEDSSIYLCSVSDNYGYTFGSGTRLTVV.

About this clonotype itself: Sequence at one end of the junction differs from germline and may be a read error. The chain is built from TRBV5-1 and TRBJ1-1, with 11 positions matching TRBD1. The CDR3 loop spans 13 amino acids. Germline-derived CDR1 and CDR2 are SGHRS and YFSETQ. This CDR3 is CASGSGQGAEAFF. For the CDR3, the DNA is TGTGCCAGCGGCTCGGGACAGGGGGCTGAAGCTTTCTTT. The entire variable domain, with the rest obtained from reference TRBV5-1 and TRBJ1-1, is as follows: KAGVTQTPRYLIKTRGQQVTLSCSPISGHRSVSWYQQTPGQGLQFLFEYFSETQRNKGNFPGRFSGRQFSNSRSEMNVSTLELGDSALYLCASGSGQGAEAFFGQGTRLTVV.

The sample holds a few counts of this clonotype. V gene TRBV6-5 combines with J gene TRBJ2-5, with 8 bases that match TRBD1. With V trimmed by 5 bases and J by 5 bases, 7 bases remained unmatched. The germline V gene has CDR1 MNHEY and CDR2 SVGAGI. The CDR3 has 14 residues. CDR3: CASSQADRGETQYF. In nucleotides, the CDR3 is TGTGCCAGCAGTCAAGCCGACAGGGGCGAGACCCAGTACTTC.

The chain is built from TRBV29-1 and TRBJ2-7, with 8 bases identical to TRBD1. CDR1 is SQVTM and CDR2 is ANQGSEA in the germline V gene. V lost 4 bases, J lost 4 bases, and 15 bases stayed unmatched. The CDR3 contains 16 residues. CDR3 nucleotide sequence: TGCAGCGTTGCAGGGAAGGGTGACAGGGGCAATTACGAGCAGTACTTC. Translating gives CSVAGKGDRGNYEQYF.

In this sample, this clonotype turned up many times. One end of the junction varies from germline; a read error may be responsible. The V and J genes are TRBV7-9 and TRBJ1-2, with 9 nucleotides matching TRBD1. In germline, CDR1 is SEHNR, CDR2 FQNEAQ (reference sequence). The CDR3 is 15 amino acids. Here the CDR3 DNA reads TGTGCCAGCAGTTTAGACCGGGACAGGGCTAGGGGCTACACCTTC. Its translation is CASSLDRDRARGYTF. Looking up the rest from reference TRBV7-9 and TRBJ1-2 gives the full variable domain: DTGVSQNPRHKITKRGQNVTFRCDPISEHNRLYWYRQTLGQGPEFLTYFQNEAQLEKSRLLSDRFSAERPKGSFSTLEIQRTEQGDSAMYLCASSLDRDRARGYTFGSGTRLTVV.

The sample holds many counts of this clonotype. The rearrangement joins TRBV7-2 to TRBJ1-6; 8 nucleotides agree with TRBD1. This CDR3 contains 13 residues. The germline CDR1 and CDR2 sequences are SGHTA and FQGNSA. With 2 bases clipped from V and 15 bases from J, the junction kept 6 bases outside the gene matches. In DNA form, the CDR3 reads TGTGCCAGCAGCTTACCGGGACAGGAAGGCCTCCACTTT. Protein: CASSLPGQEGLHF.

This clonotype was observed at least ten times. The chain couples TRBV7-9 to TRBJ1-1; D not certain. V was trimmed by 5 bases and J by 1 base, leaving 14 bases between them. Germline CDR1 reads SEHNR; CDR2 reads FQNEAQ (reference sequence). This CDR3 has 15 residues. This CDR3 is CASSRPDGGNTEAFF. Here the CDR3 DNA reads TGTGCCAGCAGCCGCCCCGATGGAGGGAACACTGAAGCTTTCTTT.

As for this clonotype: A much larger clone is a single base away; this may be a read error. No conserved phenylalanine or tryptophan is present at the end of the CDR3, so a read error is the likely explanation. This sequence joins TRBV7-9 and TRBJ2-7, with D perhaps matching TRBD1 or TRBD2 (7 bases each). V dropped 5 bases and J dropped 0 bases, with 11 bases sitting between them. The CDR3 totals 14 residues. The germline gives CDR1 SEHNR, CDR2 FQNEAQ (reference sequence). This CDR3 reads CASSQGGISYEQYL. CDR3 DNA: TGTGCCAGCAGCCAGGGGGGGATCTCCTACGAGCAGTACCTC.

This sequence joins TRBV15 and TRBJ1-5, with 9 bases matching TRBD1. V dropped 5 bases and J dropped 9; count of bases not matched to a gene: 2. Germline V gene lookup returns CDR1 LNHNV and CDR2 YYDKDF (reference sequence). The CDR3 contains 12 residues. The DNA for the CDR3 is TGTGCCACCAGCGGGGGACAGGGGCCCCAGCATTTT. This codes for CATSGGQGPQHF. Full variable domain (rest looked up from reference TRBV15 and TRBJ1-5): DAMVIQNPRYQVTQFGKPVTLSCSQTLNHNVMYWYQQKSSQAPKLLFHYYDKDFNNEADTPDNFQSRRPNTSFCFLDIRSPGLGDTAMYLCATSGGQGPQHFGDGTRLSIL.

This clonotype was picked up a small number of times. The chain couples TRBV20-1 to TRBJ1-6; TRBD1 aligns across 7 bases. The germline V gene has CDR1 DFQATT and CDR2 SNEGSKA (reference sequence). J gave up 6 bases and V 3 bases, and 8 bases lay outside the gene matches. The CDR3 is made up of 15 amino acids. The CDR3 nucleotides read TGCAGTGCTAGGTGGAGGGGGCGTCCTAATTCACCCCTCCACTTT. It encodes CSARWRGRPNSPLHF.

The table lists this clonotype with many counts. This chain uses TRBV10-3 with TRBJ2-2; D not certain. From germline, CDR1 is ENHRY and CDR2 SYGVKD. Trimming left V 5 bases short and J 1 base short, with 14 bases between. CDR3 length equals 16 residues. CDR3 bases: TGTGCCATCAGTCCTCCCCGCGGATTGAACACCGGGGAGCTGTTTTTT. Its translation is CAISPPRGLNTGELFF.

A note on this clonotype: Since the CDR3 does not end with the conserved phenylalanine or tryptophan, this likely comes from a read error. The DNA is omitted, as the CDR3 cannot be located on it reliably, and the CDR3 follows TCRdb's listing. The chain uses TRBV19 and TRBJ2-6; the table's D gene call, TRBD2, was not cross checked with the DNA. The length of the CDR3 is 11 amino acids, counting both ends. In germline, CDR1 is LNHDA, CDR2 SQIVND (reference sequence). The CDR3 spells CASSTGLGRNT.

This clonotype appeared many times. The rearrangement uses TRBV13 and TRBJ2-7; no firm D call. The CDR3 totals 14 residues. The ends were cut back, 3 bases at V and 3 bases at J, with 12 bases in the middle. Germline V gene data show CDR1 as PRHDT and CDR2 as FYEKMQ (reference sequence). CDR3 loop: CASSLRQGIYEQYF. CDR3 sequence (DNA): TGTGCCAGCAGCTTGAGGCAAGGCATCTACGAGCAGTACTTC. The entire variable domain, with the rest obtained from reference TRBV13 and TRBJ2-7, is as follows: AAGVIQSPRHLIKEKRETATLKCYPIPRHDTVYWYQQGPGQDPQFLISFYEKMQSDKGSIPDRFSAQQFSDYHSELNMSSLELGDSALYFCASSLRQGIYEQYFGPGTRLTVT.

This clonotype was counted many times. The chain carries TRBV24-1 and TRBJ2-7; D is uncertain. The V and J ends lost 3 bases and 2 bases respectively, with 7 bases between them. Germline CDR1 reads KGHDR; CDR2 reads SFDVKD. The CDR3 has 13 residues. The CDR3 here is CATSDATAYEQYF. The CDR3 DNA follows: TGTGCCACCAGTGATGCTACAGCCTACGAGCAGTACTTC.

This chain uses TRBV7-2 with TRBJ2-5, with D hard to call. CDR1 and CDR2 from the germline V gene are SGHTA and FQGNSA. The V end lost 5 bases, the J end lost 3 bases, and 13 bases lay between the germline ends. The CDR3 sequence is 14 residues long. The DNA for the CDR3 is TGTGCCAGCAGCCGGCCTCAAAGCGAAGAGACCCAGTACTTC. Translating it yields CASSRPQSEETQYF.

The CDR3 is CASSLNYGREIPHEQYF. CDR3 DNA: TGTGCCAGTAGTCTCAACTATGGGCGGGAGATCCCGCACGAGCAGTACTTC. The chain has TRBV19 and TRBJ2-7, with TRBD2 identical over 7 bases. CDR1 and CDR2 (germline): LNHDA, SQIVND (reference sequence). V gave up 5 bases and J gave up 5 bases; unmatched junction bases: 18. The length of the CDR3 is 17 residues. Complete variable domain (other parts from reference TRBV19 and TRBJ2-7): DGGITQSPKYLFRKEGQNVTLSCEQNLNHDAMYWYRQDPGQGLRLIYYSQIVNDFQKGDIAEGYSVSREKKESFPLTVTSAQKNPTAFYLCASSLNYGREIPHEQYFGPGTRLTVT.

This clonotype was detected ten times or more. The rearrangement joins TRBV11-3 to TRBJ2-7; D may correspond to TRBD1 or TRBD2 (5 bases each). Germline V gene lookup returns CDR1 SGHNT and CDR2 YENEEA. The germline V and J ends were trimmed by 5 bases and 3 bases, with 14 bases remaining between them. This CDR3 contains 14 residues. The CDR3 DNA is TGTGCCAGCAGCAGGGACGGCAGGAGCTACGAGCAGTACTTC. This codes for CASSRDGRSYEQYF.

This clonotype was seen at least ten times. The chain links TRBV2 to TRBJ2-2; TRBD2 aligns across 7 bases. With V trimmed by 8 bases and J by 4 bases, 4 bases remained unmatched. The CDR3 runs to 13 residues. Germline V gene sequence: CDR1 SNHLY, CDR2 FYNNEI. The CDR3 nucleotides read TGTGCCAGCGTTCGGGAGGCCACCGGGGAGCTGTTTTTT. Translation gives CASVREATGELFF.

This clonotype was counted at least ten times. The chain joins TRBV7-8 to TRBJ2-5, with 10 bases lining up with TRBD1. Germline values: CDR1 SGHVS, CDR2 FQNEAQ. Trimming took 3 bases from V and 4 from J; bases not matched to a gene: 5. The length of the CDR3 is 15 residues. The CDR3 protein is CASSFGQGVSETQYF. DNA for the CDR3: TGTGCCAGCAGCTTCGGACAGGGGGTTTCAGAGACCCAGTACTTC.

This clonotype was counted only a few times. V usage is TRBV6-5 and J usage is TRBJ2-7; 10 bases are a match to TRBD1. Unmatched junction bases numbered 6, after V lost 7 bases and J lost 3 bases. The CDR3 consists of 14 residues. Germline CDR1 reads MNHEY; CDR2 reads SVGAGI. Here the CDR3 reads CASIRDRGGYEQYF. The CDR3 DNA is TGTGCCAGCATTAGGGACAGGGGCGGCTACGAGCAGTACTTC.

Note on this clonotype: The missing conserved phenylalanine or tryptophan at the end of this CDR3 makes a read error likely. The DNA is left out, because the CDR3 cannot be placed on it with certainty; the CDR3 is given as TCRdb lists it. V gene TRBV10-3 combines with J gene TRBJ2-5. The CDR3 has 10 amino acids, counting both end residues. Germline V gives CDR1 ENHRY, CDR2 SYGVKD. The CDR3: CAISESRSAT.